A single sample gave rise to the 3 T cell receptor beta chains below, sequenced in a study of blood T cell repertoires in COVID-19. Profiled with immunoSEQ multiplex PCR; TCRdb holds only in-frame clones, not every one. The data hold around 150,000 clones, with 76% observed a single time. What was sequenced was peripheral blood. These receptors originate from an elderly woman with active or convalescent COVID-19.

The chain employs TRBV7-2 and TRBJ1-5; D is uncertain. Deletions cut 2 bases from V and 3 bases from J, with 11 bases between. From germline, CDR1 is SGHTA and CDR2 FQGNSA. CDR3 length: 15 residues. CDR3 region: CASSLSGITNQPQHF. The CDR3 nucleotides are TGTGCCAGCAGCTTATCAGGCATTACCAATCAGCCCCAGCATTTT. Supplemented by reference TRBV7-2 and TRBJ1-5, the full variable domain reads GAGVSQSPSNKVTEKGKDVELRCDPISGHTALYWYRQSLGQGLEFLIYFQGNSAPDKSGLPSDRFSAERTGGSVSTLTIQRTQQEDSAVYLCASSLSGITNQPQHFGDGTRLSIL.

The CDR3 protein is CASSEATGNYGYTF. CDR3 nucleotides: TGTGCCAGCAGTGAAGCAACAGGGAACTATGGCTACACCTTC. This chain uses TRBV6-1 with TRBJ1-2; tentatively, D is TRBD1 (6 bases). Germline-derived CDR1 and CDR2 are MNHNS and SASEGT. This CDR3 has 14 amino acids. V was cut by 0 bases and J by 2 bases, with 7 bases left in between.

The chain is built from TRBV30 and TRBJ1-6; TRBD1 agrees at 8 bases. Germline V gene sequence: CDR1 GTSNPN, CDR2 SVGIG (reference sequence). V lost 3 bases to trimming and J lost 0 bases; unmatched junction nucleotides: 4. The CDR3 sequence is 16 residues long. This CDR3 reads CAWRHTGGSYNSPLHF. CDR3 DNA: TGTGCCTGGAGACACACAGGGGGCTCCTATAATTCACCCCTCCACTTT.